Following are 2 T cell receptor beta chains from one sample sequenced in a study of T cell repertoires in aging, cancer and after chemotherapy. TRB rearrangements spanning V, D and J were amplified using mixed TRB-A/B primers. TCRdb ran MiXCR on the multiplex PCR reads and lists one entry per CDR3 protein. The sample lists about 17,000 distinct CDR3 sequences, around half occurring once. Amplification of TCR beta used genomic DNA extracted from peripheral blood. Sequencing used blood. Receptors originate from a human donor in good health.

The chain has TRBV19 and TRBJ1-2, with 7 nucleotides matching TRBD1. Germline CDR1 LNHDA, CDR2 SQIVND (reference sequence). The CDR3 spans 13 residues. J lost 5 bases, V lost 4 bases, and 4 bases had no gene match. The CDR3: CASSNDREYGYTF. CDR3 bases: TGTGCCAGTAGTAACGACAGGGAGTATGGCTACACCTTC.

The chain carries TRBV5-5 and TRBJ1-1, with D hard to call. Trimming removed 1 base at V and 3 bases at J, with 7 bases between. The CDR3 runs to 13 residues. From germline, CDR1 is SGHKS and CDR2 YYEKEE (reference sequence). The DNA of the CDR3 is TGTGCCAGCAGCTTGTTTGGGGACACTGAAGCTTTCTTT. Amino acid sequence: CASSLFGDTEAFF.